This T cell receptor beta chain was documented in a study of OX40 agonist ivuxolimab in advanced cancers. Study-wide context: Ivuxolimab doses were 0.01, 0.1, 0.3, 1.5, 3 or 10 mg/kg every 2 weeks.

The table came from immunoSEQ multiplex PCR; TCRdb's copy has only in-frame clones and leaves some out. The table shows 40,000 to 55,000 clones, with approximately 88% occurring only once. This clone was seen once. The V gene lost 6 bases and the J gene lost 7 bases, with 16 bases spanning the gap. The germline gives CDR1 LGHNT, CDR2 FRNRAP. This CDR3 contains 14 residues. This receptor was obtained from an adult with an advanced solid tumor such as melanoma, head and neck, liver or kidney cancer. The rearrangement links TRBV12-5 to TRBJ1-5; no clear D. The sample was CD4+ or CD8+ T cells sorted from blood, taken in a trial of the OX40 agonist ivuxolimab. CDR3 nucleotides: TGTGCTAGTGGCCCCTCCGGACTTGGACAGCCCCAGCATTTT. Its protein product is CASGPSGLGQPQHF.